The T cell receptor beta chain under discussion was sequenced for a study of blood T cell repertoires in COVID-19 (dated by TCRdb to between 2020 and 2021). General notes on the study: The collaborator samples originated in the United States, Italy and Spain and spanned the acute and convalescent phases of COVID-19. The repertoires were released in a freely available public database intended as a resource for research on the immune response to SARS-CoV-2. The samples were drawn from the first 160 participants of the ongoing ImmuneRACE study and from roughly 1,300 subjects provided by 6 global collaborators. Deeply sampled blood TCRbeta repertoires from subjects exposed to, actively infected with, or recovered from COVID-19 were included in the dataset. The sample metadata nearly always contained a de-identified subject ID, COVID-19 status, age in years and sex. Where available, HLA class I and class II types were taken from metadata supplied by the sample provider and were not determined by assay-based typing. The prospective study material was composed of cDNA or gDNA derived from T cells, B-cell-depleted T cells, or PBMCs.

This clone was detected only a few times. The antigen it binds to is not known. No clone much larger than this one lies a single base away; base qualities are absent. The CDR3, from cysteine to phenylalanine, totals 15 residues. The kept DNA is CDR3 alone, 45 bases in frame from the first base. In the germline V gene, CDR1 corresponds to SNHLY and CDR2 to FYNNEI. V loses 5 bases, J loses 5 bases, and the germline ends lie 16 bases apart. The immunoSEQ Assay, a bias-controlled multiplex PCR, was used to amplify TCRbeta CDR3 regions from genomic DNA. The authors' pipeline ran thus. The number of nucleated cells in each sample was estimated by amplification of reference gene primers within the assay. To quantify the absolute abundance of each unique TCRbeta CDR3 rearrangement, sequence reads were collapsed and filtered. Productive Simpson clonality was computed per sample as the square root of Simpson's diversity index over productive rearrangements. TCRdb mirrors the immuneACCESS table, restricted to in-frame sequences. Some clones are absent from its copies; in checked studies, under half trace to an unresolved V gene, and the reason for the others is unknown. That table furnishes V, J and clone size, whereas the DNA furnished D and trimming. The sample yields around 100,000 clones; approximately 80% were counted once. Approximately 3.3% of the sample is in the top ten clones.

What the study reported, not specific to this receptor: The amount of clinical and demographic metadata varied by source and participant and was provided uncurated.

Whole blood was collected in K2EDTA tubes by collaborating institutions according to the institutions' own protocols. For TCRbeta analysis, collaborators shipped samples in one of three forms: frozen whole blood, isolated PBMCs, or DNA extracted from either of those sample types. Sequencing was done on a sample of peripheral blood. The V and J genes are TRBV2 and TRBJ2-1; perhaps TRBD2 is the D gene, with 7 bases matching. This receptor was obtained from a woman of 80 years or more with active or convalescent COVID-19. CDR3 protein: CASSSRGGFDNEQFF. The nucleotide sequence reads as follows: TGTGCCAGCAGTTCGAGGGGGGGCTTCGACAATGAGCAGTTCTTC.